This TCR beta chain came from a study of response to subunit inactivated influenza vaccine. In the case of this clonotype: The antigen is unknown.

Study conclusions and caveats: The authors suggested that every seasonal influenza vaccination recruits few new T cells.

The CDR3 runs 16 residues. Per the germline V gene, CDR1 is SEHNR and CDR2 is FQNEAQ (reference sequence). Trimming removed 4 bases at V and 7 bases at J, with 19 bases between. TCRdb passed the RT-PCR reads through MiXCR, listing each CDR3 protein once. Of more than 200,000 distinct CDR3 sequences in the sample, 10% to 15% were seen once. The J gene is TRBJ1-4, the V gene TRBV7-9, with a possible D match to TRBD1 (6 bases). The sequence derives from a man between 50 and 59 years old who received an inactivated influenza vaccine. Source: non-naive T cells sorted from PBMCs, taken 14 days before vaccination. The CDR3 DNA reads TGTGCCAGCAGCTCCCGAAAACAGGGACTTGGTGAAAAACTGTTTTTT. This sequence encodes CASSSRKQGLGEKLFF.